The clone carrying this T cell receptor beta chain was seen more than once but under ten times. No antigen is known for it. The entry originates in a study of early T cells in non-severe SARS-CoV-2 infection. As for the study in general: RNA in bulk from unsorted whole blood was sequenced, and chains were unpaired.

Unique molecular identifiers were attached to individual cDNA molecules. Via MiXCR, TCRdb re-called the 5' RACE reads, giving one row per CDR3 protein. The sample lists 84,000 or so distinct CDR3 sequences, about 12% seen once, with about 2.6% in the top ten. Points from the study as a whole: Matching with VDJdb favored anti-spike CD8 responses (missing private and CD4 specificities).

The sequence was collected from an adult who was a healthcare worker with PCR-confirmed SARS-CoV-2 infection or an uninfected control (not recorded which). Sequencing was done on a sample of whole blood.

The CDR3 bases are TGTGCCAGCTCAAACGATGGGTTTACCGGGGAGCTGTTTTTT. Its protein is CASSNDGFTGELFF. V usage is TRBV18 and J usage is TRBJ2-2; D remains ambiguous. Trimming shortened V by 5 bases and J by 5 bases, and 12 bases separated the two germline ends. CDR3 length equals 14 residues. Germline V lookup: CDR1 KGHSH, CDR2 LQKENI.